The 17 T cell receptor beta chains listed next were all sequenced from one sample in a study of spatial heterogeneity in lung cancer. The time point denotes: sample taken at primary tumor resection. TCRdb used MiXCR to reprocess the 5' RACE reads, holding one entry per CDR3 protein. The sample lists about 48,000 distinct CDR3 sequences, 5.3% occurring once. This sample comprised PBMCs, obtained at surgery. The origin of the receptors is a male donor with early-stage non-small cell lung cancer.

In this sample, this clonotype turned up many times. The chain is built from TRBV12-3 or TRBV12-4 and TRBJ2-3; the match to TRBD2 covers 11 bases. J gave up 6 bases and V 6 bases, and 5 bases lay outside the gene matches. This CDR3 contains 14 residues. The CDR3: CASRGLAEGDTQYF. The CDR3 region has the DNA TGTGCCAGCAGGGGACTAGCGGAGGGGGATACGCAGTATTTT.

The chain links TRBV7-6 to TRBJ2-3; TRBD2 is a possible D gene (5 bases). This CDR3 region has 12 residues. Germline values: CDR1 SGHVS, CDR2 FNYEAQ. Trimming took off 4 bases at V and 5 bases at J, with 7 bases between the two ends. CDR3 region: CASSSTRDTQYF. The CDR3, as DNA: TGTGCCAGCAGCTCAACTAGAGATACGCAGTATTTT.

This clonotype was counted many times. For the CDR3, the DNA is TGTGCCAGCAGCATCGTTGGTCAGCGGGATGTCGAGCAGTACTTC. This translates into CASSIVGQRDVEQYF. The J gene is TRBJ2-7, the V gene TRBV28; 7 nucleotides align to TRBD2. Germline V gene data show CDR1 as MDHEN and CDR2 as SYDVKM. Germline trimming cut 6 bases from V and 6 bases from J; bases unmatched to any gene: 14. The CDR3 has 15 amino acids.

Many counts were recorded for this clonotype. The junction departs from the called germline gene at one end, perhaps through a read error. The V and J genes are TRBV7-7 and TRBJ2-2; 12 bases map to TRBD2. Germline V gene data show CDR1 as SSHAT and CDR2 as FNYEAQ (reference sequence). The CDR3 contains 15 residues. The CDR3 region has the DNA TGTGCTAGCAGTCCGACTAGCGGGGGTACCGGGGAGCTGTTTTTT. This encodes CASSPTSGGTGELFF.

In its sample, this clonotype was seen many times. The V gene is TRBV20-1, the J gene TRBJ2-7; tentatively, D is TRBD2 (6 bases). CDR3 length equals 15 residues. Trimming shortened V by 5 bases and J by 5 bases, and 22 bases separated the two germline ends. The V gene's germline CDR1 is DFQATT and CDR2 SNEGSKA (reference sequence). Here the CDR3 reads CSAFQDYPGDHEQYF. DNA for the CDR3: TGCAGTGCTTTCCAGGACTACCCGGGAGACCACGAGCAGTACTTC.

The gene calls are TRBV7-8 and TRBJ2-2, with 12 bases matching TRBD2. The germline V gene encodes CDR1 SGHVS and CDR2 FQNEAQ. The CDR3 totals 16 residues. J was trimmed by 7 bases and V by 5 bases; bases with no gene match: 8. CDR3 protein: CASSASGRAFGGELFF. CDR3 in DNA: TGTGCCAGCAGCGCTAGCGGGAGGGCCTTCGGCGGGGAGCTGTTTTTT.

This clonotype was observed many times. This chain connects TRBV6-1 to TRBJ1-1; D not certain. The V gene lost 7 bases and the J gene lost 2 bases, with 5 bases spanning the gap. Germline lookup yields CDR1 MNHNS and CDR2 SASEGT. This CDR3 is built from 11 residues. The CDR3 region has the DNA TGTGCCAGCATGGCCAACACTGAAGCTTTCTTT. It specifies CASMANTEAFF.

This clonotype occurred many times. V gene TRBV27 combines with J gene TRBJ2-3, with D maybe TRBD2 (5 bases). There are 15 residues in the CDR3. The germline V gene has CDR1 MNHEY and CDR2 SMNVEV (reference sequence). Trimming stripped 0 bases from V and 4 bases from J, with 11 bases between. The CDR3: CASSLSRAYPDTQYF. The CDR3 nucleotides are TGTGCCAGCAGTTTATCGAGGGCCTATCCAGATACGCAGTATTTT.

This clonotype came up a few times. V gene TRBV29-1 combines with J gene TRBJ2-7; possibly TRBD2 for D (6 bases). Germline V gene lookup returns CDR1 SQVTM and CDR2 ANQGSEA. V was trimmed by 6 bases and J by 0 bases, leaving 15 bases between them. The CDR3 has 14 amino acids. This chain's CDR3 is CSVAGDGSSYEQYF. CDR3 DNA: TGCAGCGTGGCCGGGGACGGGAGCTCCTACGAGCAGTACTTC.

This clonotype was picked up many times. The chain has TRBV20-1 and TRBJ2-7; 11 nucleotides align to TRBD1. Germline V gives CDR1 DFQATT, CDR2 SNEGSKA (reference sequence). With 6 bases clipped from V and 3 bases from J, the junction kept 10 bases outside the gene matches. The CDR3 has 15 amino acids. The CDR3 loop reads CSAHAPGTGGYEQYF. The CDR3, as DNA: TGCAGTGCACATGCCCCCGGGACAGGGGGCTACGAGCAGTACTTC.

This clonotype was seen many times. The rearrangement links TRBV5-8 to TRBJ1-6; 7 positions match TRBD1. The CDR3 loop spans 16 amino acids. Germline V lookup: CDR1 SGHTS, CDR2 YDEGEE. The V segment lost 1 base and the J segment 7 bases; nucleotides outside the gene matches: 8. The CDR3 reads CASSLWTGTDNSPLHF. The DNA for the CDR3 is TGTGCCAGCAGCTTGTGGACCGGGACAGACAATTCACCCCTCCACTTT.

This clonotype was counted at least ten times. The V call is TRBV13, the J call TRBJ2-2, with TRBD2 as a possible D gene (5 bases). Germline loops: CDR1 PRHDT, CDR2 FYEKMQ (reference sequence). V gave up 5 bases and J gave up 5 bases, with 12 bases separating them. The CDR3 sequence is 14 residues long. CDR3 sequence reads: CASSGLLATGELFF. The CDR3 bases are TGTGCCAGCAGCGGTCTCCTAGCAACCGGGGAGCTGTTTTTT.

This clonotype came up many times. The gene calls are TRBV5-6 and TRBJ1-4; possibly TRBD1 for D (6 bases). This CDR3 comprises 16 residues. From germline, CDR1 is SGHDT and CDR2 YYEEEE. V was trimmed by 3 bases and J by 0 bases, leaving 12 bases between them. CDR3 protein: CASSSIRQATNEKLFF. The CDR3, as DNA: TGTGCCAGCAGCTCGATAAGACAGGCAACTAATGAAAAACTGTTTTTT.

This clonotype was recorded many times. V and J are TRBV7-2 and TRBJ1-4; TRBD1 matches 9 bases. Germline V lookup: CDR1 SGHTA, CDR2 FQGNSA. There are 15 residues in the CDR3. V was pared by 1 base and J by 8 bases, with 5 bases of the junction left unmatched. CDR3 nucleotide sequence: TGTGCCAGCAGCTTAGGCGGGGGGACAGGGGAAAAACTGTTTTTT. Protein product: CASSLGGGTGEKLFF.

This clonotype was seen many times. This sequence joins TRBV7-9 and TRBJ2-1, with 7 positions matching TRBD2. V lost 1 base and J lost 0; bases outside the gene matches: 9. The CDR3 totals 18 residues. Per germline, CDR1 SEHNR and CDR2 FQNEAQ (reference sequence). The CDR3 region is CASSLESSGGSSYNEQFF. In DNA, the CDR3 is TGTGCCAGCAGCTTAGAGTCTAGCGGAGGTAGCTCCTACAATGAGCAGTTCTTC.

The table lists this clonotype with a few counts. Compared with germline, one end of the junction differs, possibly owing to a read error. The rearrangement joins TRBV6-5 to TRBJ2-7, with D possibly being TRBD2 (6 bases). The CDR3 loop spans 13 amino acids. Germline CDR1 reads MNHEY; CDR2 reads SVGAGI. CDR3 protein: CASSPRRDWRPSF. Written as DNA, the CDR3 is TGTGCCAGCAGCCCCCGGAGGGACTGGAGACCTTCCTTC.

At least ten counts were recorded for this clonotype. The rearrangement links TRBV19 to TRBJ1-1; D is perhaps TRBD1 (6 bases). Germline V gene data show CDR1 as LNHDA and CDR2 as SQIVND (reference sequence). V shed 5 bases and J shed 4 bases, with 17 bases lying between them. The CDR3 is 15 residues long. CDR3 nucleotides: TGTGCCAGTAGTCCACGGACAGCTCTCCCCACTGAAGCTTTCTTT. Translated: CASSPRTALPTEAFF.